The T cell receptor beta chain described here comes from a study of blood T cell repertoires in COVID-19. Turning to the study itself: Samples taken during acute and convalescent COVID-19 were collected in the United States, Italy and Spain. T cells, B-cell-depleted T cells, or PBMCs provided the cDNA or gDNA that served as material.

Authors' processing steps: The authors estimated nucleated cell counts from reference gene primer amplification. Produced via immunoSEQ multiplex PCR; TCRdb's table is partial and in-frame only. V and J calls plus clone size are reproduced from that table; the DNA served to infer D and trimming. The data contain over 150,000 clones, roughly 88% of them singletons. Germline V lookup: CDR1 LGHDT, CDR2 YNNKEL (reference sequence). The V gene lost 2 bases and the J gene lost 2 bases, with 7 bases spanning the gap. The CDR3 has 13 residues. Sequencing input: peripheral blood. This TCR came from a woman aged 60-75 years with acute or convalescent COVID-19. V and J are TRBV3-1 (or the pseudogene TRBV3-2) and TRBJ2-7; D unresolved. In nucleotides, the CDR3 is TGTGCCAGCAGCCAAAACGGAGCCTACGAGCAGTACTTC. This translates into CASSQNGAYEQYF.